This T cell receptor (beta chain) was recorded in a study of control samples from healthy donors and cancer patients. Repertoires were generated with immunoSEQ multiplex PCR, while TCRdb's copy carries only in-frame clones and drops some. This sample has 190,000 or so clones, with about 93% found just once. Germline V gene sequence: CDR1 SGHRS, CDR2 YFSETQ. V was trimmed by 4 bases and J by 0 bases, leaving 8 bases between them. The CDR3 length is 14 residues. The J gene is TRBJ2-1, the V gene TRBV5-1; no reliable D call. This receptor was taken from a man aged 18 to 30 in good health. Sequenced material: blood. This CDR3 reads CASSVSSSYNEQFF. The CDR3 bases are TGCGCCAGCAGCGTGTCAAGCTCCTACAATGAGCAGTTCTTC.